What follows are 5 T cell receptor beta chains derived from one specimen sequenced in a study of blood T cell repertoires in COVID-19 (TCRdb year 2020). The method behind the library was the immunoSEQ multiplex PCR assay. Held by TCRdb, this immuneACCESS table contains in-frame sequences only and omits some clones. Under half of the omission traces to an unresolved V gene where checked; the cause of the rest is unknown. The sample records approximately 280,000 clones, about nine tenths of which are singletons. The ten top clones hold roughly 7.3% of the sample. Sequenced: peripheral blood. The receptor source for this set is a woman aged 30 to 39 with COVID-19, enrolled during active disease.

The chain combines TRBV15 with TRBJ2-1; possibly TRBD2 for D (6 bases). Germline V CDR1 and CDR2: LNHNV, YYDKDF (reference sequence). This CDR3 is built from 17 residues. V lost 1 base to trimming and J lost 2 bases, with 15 bases between them. CDR3 DNA: TGTGCCACCAGCAGAGTTCCCAGGCGGGGACCCTACAATGAGCAGTTCTTC. Translation gives CATSRVPRRGPYNEQFF. Full variable domain (missing parts from reference TRBV15 and TRBJ2-1): DAMVIQNPRYQVTQFGKPVTLSCSQTLNHNVMYWYQQKSSQAPKLLFHYYDKDFNNEADTPDNFQSRRPNTSFCFLDIRSPGLGDTAMYLCATSRVPRRGPYNEQFFGPGTRLTVL.

The rearrangement uses TRBV9 and TRBJ2-7, with D perhaps matching TRBD1 (6 bases). Germline V gene data show CDR1 as SGDLS and CDR2 as YYNGEE. The length of the CDR3 is 13 residues. V lost 3 bases and J lost 7, with 14 bases in between. In DNA form, the CDR3 reads TGTGCCAGCAGCGAGCTGACAGGATCGGAGCAGTACTTC. As protein: CASSELTGSEQYF.

J is TRBJ1-1 and V is TRBV19; the match to TRBD1 covers 7 bases. Germline values: CDR1 LNHDA, CDR2 SQIVND (reference sequence). The CDR3 contains 15 residues. Trimming at V came to 1 base and at J to 3 bases, leaving 5 bases not matched to a gene. As DNA, the CDR3 is TGTGCCAGTAGTATAGGGAGGGGGCGAGACACTGAAGCTTTCTTT. Amino acid sequence: CASSIGRGRDTEAFF.

The V and J genes are TRBV7-2 and TRBJ1-1, with TRBD1 identical over 7 bases. The germline gives CDR1 SGHTA, CDR2 FQGNSA. V was clipped by 5 bases and J by 2 bases; unmatched bases: 8. CDR3 length equals 15 residues. The CDR3 bases are TGTGCCAGCAGCCGGGAAACAGGGGTAAACACTGAAGCTTTCTTT. Translated, it gives CASSRETGVNTEAFF.

This chain uses TRBV7-8 with TRBJ1-5; D unclear. Trimming removed 1 base from V and 4 bases from J, with 5 bases in between. In germline, CDR1 is SGHVS, CDR2 FQNEAQ. The CDR3 is 13 amino acids. The CDR3 nucleotides are TGTGCCAGCAGCTTAGGCAGGAATCAGCCCCAGCATTTT. It translates to CASSLGRNQPQHF.